A single sample is the source of the 30 T cell receptor beta chains below, sequenced in a study of shared clonotypes between healthy human individuals. Generated by immunoSEQ multiplex PCR, the TCRdb table keeps only in-frame clones and is missing some. The sample has millions of clones, approximately 90% seen once; the top ten hold 0.14%. Material for sequencing was naive CD4+ T cells sorted from blood. The subset here: CD45RA+ positively selected. These receptors were collected from a man between 18 and 35 years old in good health.

V gene TRBV30 combines with J gene TRBJ1-6; 10 nucleotides align to TRBD1. V dropped 4 bases and J dropped 9; count of bases not matched to a gene: 3. The CDR3 extends over 13 amino acids. Germline loops: CDR1 GTSNPN, CDR2 SVGIG (reference sequence). The CDR3 coding sequence is TGTGCCTGGACCCGGGACAGGGGTTCACCCCTCCACTTT. Encoded protein: CAWTRDRGSPLHF.

A remark on this clone: The same CDR3 also results from other DNA sequences found in this sample. The rearrangement uses TRBV29-1 and TRBJ2-7, with TRBD1 as a possible D gene (5 bases). Germline V CDR1 and CDR2: SQVTM, ANQGSEA. The CDR3 covers 13 residues. Trimming stripped 1 base from V and 3 bases from J, with 10 bases between. The DNA of the CDR3 is TGCAGCGTTGAAGGGCAGGGTCTCTACGAGCAGTACTTC. This translates into CSVEGQGLYEQYF.

This clone was observed a single time. The chain combines TRBV7-3 with TRBJ1-1; D is uncertain. The V end was cut by 5 bases, the J end by 6 bases, with 16 bases between. The CDR3 runs 14 residues. Germline V lookup: CDR1 SGHTA, CDR2 FQGTGA. The CDR3 loop reads CASSPHAGGSEAFF. The CDR3 bases are TGTGCCAGCAGCCCCCACGCGGGCGGGTCTGAAGCTTTCTTT.

J is TRBJ1-1 and V is TRBV7-9, with D hard to call. Germline V gene lookup returns CDR1 SEHNR and CDR2 FQNEAQ (reference sequence). The CDR3 contains 13 residues. V lost 5 bases and J 4 bases, leaving 11 bases between the germline ends. The CDR3 here is CASSDWGITEAFF. The CDR3 nucleotides are TGTGCCAGCAGCGATTGGGGTATCACTGAAGCTTTCTTT.

This clone appeared once. In the same sample, other DNA sequences code for this CDR3. The chain uses TRBV6-5 and TRBJ2-7, with 8 positions matching TRBD1. The V segment lost 0 bases and the J segment 3 bases; nucleotides outside the gene matches: 4. The CDR3 runs 15 residues. Per the germline V gene, CDR1 is MNHEY and CDR2 is SVGAGI. CDR3 nucleotide sequence: TGTGCCAGCAGTTACTCTCCAGGGGGCCTCTACGAGCAGTACTTC. Protein product: CASSYSPGGLYEQYF.

The chain employs TRBV18 and TRBJ1-2, with D tentatively TRBD1 (5 bases). The CDR3 consists of 14 residues. Trimming shortened V by 4 bases and J by 6 bases, and 15 bases separated the two germline ends. The germline V gene has CDR1 KGHSH and CDR2 LQKENI. CDR3 amino acids: CASSQNAGLDGYTF. DNA for the CDR3: TGTGCCAGCTCACAGAACGCGGGGCTCGATGGCTACACCTTC.

V gene TRBV9 combines with J gene TRBJ1-1; the D is unclear. Germline CDR1 SGDLS, CDR2 YYNGEE. Trimming removed 0 bases at V and 5 bases at J, with 11 bases between. CDR3 size: 14 residues. CDR3 nucleotides: TGTGCCAGCAGCGTAGAAGGTGTTGTAACTGAAGCTTTCTTT. Translation: CASSVEGVVTEAFF.

With regard to this clone: The same CDR3 also results from other DNA sequences found in this sample. This rearrangement joins TRBV5-1 to TRBJ1-1; 7 nucleotides align to TRBD1. CDR3 length equals 14 residues. The germline gives CDR1 SGHRS, CDR2 YFSETQ. V shed 5 bases and J 1 base; nucleotides not matched to a gene: 5. CDR3 in DNA: TGCGCCAGCAGTTTTGGGACAGCGAACACTGAAGCTTTCTTT. It translates to CASSFGTANTEAFF.

The rearrangement uses TRBV5-6 and TRBJ2-5; 7 bases are a match to TRBD2. Germline V gene lookup returns CDR1 SGHDT and CDR2 YYEEEE. CDR3 length equals 15 residues. Losses at the gene ends were 4 bases for V and 2 bases for J; bases not matched to a gene: 8. The CDR3 loop reads CASSRGLAEQETQYF. In nucleotides, the CDR3 is TGTGCCAGCAGCCGGGGCCTAGCGGAACAAGAGACCCAGTACTTC.

The J gene is TRBJ2-7, the V gene TRBV18, with 7 bases aligning to TRBD1. Germline V CDR1 and CDR2: KGHSH, LQKENI. V was pared by 1 base and J by 5 bases, with 14 bases of the junction left unmatched. The CDR3 consists of 17 residues. In DNA form, the CDR3 reads TGTGCCAGCTCACCACGGACGTCTGATACAGGGGTCCACGAGCAGTACTTC. Translation gives CASSPRTSDTGVHEQYF.

The chain has TRBV5-1 and TRBJ1-1; 9 positions agree with TRBD1. CDR1 is SGHRS, CDR2 YFSETQ, per germline. Germline trimming cut 2 bases from V and 4 bases from J; bases unmatched to any gene: 3. This CDR3 spans 14 amino acids. Here the CDR3 reads CASSFGTGITEAFF. Here the CDR3 DNA reads TGCGCCAGCAGCTTTGGGACAGGGATCACTGAAGCTTTCTTT.

J is TRBJ1-1 and V is TRBV29-1, with TRBD1 matching 7 bases. The V gene's germline CDR1 is SQVTM and CDR2 ANQGSEA. After removal of 5 bases from V and 5 bases from J, the junction contained 5 bases not matched to a gene. The CDR3 consists of 12 residues. CDR3 nucleotides: TGCAGCGTTATGACAGGGTGGACTGAAGCTTTCTTT. As protein: CSVMTGWTEAFF.

The chain couples TRBV6-6 to TRBJ1-1; D call uncertain. This CDR3 contains 13 residues. Trimming took off 7 bases at V and 6 bases at J, with 15 bases between the two ends. Germline-derived CDR1 and CDR2 are MNHNY and SVGAGI (reference sequence). CDR3: CASTSRRLAEAFF. The DNA of the CDR3 is TGTGCCAGCACTTCCCGGAGATTAGCTGAAGCTTTCTTT.

This clone was seen only once. The CDR3 protein is CASSQGALTNGYTF. In DNA form, the CDR3 reads TGTGCCAGCAGTCAGGGGGCATTGACGAATGGCTACACCTTC. The V gene is TRBV2, the J gene TRBJ1-2; the match to TRBD1 covers 8 bases. J was trimmed by 6 bases and V by 5 bases; bases with no gene match: 8. This CDR3 region has 14 residues. Germline loops: CDR1 SNHLY, CDR2 FYNNEI. The entire variable domain, with the rest obtained from reference TRBV2 and TRBJ1-2, is as follows: EPEVTQTPSHQVTQMGQEVILRCVPISNHLYFYWYRQILGQKVEFLVSFYNNEISEKSEIFDDQFSVERPDGSNFTLKIRSTKLEDSAMYFCASSQGALTNGYTFGSGTRLTVV.

The chain has TRBV30 and TRBJ2-7; tentatively, D is TRBD2 (6 bases). Germline V gene lookup returns CDR1 GTSNPN and CDR2 SVGIG (reference sequence). V was shortened by 5 bases and J by 5 bases, with 13 bases between the two germline ends. This CDR3 region has 12 residues. The DNA for the CDR3 is TGTGCCTGGGGTAGGAGGGATCACGAGCAGTACTTC. It translates to CAWGRRDHEQYF.

This chain links TRBV30 with TRBJ1-6; 9 bases fit TRBD1. This CDR3 region has 15 residues. Germline V gene data show CDR1 as GTSNPN and CDR2 as SVGIG (reference sequence). Losses at the gene ends were 2 bases for V and 6 bases for J; bases not matched to a gene: 5. For the CDR3, the DNA is TGTGCCTGGAGTCGCGGGACAGGGCGTAATTCACCCCTCCACTTT. Protein sequence: CAWSRGTGRNSPLHF.

CDR3 region: CACQRLTDTQYF. The CDR3 nucleotides read TGTGCCTGTCAGCGCTTGACAGATACGCAGTATTTT. V and J are TRBV30 and TRBJ2-3; D call uncertain. CDR1 GTSNPN and CDR2 SVGIG come from the germline V gene (reference sequence). The length of the CDR3 is 12 residues. Trimming pared 6 bases from V and 3 bases from J, leaving 10 bases between.

V is TRBV4-3 and J is TRBJ2-7; D uncertain. CDR1 and CDR2 (germline): LGHNA, YSLEER. With 0 bases removed from V and 3 bases from J, the gap between germline ends came to 12 bases. CDR3 length: 15 residues. CDR3 sequence reads: CASSQDWGQFYEQYF. The CDR3 DNA reads as TGCGCCAGCAGCCAAGATTGGGGTCAGTTCTACGAGCAGTACTTC.

The chain joins TRBV7-9 to TRBJ1-1; D is unresolved. Germline V gene sequence: CDR1 SEHNR, CDR2 FQNEAQ (reference sequence). There are 14 residues in the CDR3. V shed 0 bases and J shed 3 bases, with 8 bases lying between them. CDR3 DNA: TGTGCCAGCAGCTTAGCGCACAGAGACACTGAAGCTTTCTTT. Translating gives CASSLAHRDTEAFF.

The V gene is TRBV5-6, the J gene TRBJ2-7, with no clear D. The CDR3 has 16 amino acids. Per the germline V gene, CDR1 is SGHDT and CDR2 is YYEEEE. The germline V and J ends were trimmed by 3 bases and 4 bases, with 20 bases remaining between them. CDR3 sequence reads: CASSSTSGSPGYEQYF. As DNA, the CDR3 is TGTGCCAGCAGCTCCACATCCGGATCCCCCGGGTACGAGCAGTACTTC.

The V and J genes are TRBV7-2 and TRBJ2-7; D possibly corresponds to TRBD1 (6 bases). Germline V CDR1 and CDR2: SGHTA, FQGNSA. CDR3 length equals 13 residues. Trimming left V 5 bases short and J 9 bases short, with 17 bases between. For the CDR3, the DNA is TGTGCCAGCAGCCGGAACGAACAGGGATGGCAGTACTTC. Protein: CASSRNEQGWQYF.

V and J are TRBV29-1 and TRBJ2-7; TRBD2 aligns across 8 bases. CDR3 length equals 13 residues. V lost 3 bases and J lost 2; bases outside the gene matches: 3. Germline CDR1 reads SQVTM; CDR2 reads ANQGSEA. The CDR3, as DNA: TGCAGCGTTGAGGTAGCGGGGACCTACGAGCAGTACTTC. Translating gives CSVEVAGTYEQYF.

This clone appeared a few times. This sequence joins TRBV30 and TRBJ1-2; perhaps TRBD1 as D (5 bases). The germline V and J ends were trimmed by 5 bases and 9 bases, with 19 bases remaining between them. This CDR3 spans 13 amino acids. Germline CDR1 is GTSNPN and CDR2 is SVGIG (reference sequence). The DNA for the CDR3 is TGTGCCTGGGCGGAGGGGAGGCGGGGGAGCTACACCTTC. Amino acid sequence: CAWAEGRRGSYTF.

The rearrangement uses TRBV11-1 and TRBJ2-3; D may be TRBD2 (5 bases). The CDR3 is 15 amino acids. V lost 5 bases to trimming and J lost 2 bases, with 14 bases between them. Germline values: CDR1 SGHAT, CDR2 FQDESV (reference sequence). The CDR3 loop reads CASSQMTTPTDTQYF. In DNA, the CDR3 is TGTGCCAGCAGCCAGATGACTACCCCCACAGATACGCAGTATTTT.

As for this clone: Other DNA sequences in this specimen translate into the identical CDR3. The chain couples TRBV6-5 to TRBJ2-1, with 11 positions matching TRBD2. The germline V gene encodes CDR1 MNHEY and CDR2 SVGAGI. J lost 5 bases, V lost 5 bases, and 5 bases had no gene match. The length of the CDR3 is 15 residues. The CDR3 nucleotides read TGTGCCAGCAGTCCCGGGACTAGCGGAAACAATGAGCAGTTCTTC. Translated: CASSPGTSGNNEQFF.

This chain connects TRBV19 to TRBJ1-5; D not certain. Trimming took off 3 bases at V and 3 bases at J, with 12 bases between the two ends. Germline CDR1 LNHDA, CDR2 SQIVND (reference sequence). The CDR3 runs 15 residues. CDR3 sequence reads: CASSISGRHNQPQHF. The CDR3 coding sequence is TGTGCCAGTAGTATCAGCGGACGGCACAATCAGCCCCAGCATTTT.

The chain employs TRBV6-5 and TRBJ2-5; D uncertain. The end of the DNA fits TRBJ2-7 better, so the J call may be wrong. CDR1 and CDR2 (germline): MNHEY, SVGAGI. This CDR3 comprises 11 residues. The DNA of the CDR3 is TGTGCCAGTCGTATAGGTGGCGAGCAGTACTTC. Translated, it gives CASRIGGEQYF.

The chain couples TRBV18 to TRBJ2-4; 8 nucleotides match TRBD1. The CDR3 totals 20 residues. J was trimmed by 0 bases and V by 2 bases; bases with no gene match: 15. In germline, CDR1 is KGHSH, CDR2 LQKENI. CDR3 coding DNA: TGTGCCAGCTCACCAGCTCTGGACAGGGAGAGGTATCTAGCCAAAAACATTCAGTACTTC. It yields the protein CASSPALDRERYLAKNIQYF.

The genes are TRBV7-2 and TRBJ2-5; D remains unclear. CDR3 length equals 14 residues. The V and J ends lost 4 bases and 4 bases respectively, with 13 bases between them. From germline, CDR1 is SGHTA and CDR2 FQGNSA. In nucleotides, the CDR3 is TGTGCCAGCAGCTCCCCCCAGGCGAGAGAGACCCAGTACTTC. Translated: CASSSPQARETQYF.

The V and J genes are TRBV9 and TRBJ2-6; D not certain. The CDR3 runs to 14 residues. The ends were cut back, 0 bases at V and 1 base at J, with 2 bases in the middle. CDR1 and CDR2 from the germline V gene are SGDLS and YYNGEE. The DNA of the CDR3 is TGTGCCAGCAGCGTAGTATCTGGGGCCAACGTCCTGACTTTC. It is translated as CASSVVSGANVLTF.